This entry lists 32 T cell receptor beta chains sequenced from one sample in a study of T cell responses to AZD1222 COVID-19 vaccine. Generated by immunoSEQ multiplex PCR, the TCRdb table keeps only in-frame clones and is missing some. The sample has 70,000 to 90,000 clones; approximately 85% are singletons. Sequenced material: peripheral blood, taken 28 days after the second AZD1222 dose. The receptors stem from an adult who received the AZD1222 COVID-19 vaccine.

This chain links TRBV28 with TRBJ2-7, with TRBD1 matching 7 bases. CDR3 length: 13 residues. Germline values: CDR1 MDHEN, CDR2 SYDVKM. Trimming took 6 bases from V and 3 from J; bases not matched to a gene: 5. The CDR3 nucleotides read TGTGCCAGCAGATGGACAGGTTTCTACGAGCAGTACTTC. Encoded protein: CASRWTGFYEQYF.

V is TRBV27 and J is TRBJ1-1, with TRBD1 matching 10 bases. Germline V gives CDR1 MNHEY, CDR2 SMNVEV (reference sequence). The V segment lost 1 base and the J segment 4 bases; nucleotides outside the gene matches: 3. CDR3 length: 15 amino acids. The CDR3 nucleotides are TGTGCCAGCAGTTTATTGGGACAGGGGAGCACTGAAGCTTTCTTT. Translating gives CASSLLGQGSTEAFF.

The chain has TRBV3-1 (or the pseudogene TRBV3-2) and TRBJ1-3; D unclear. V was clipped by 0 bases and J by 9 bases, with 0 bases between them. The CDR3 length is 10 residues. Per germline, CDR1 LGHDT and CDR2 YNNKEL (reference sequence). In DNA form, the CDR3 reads TGTGCCAGCAGCCAAGACACCATATATTTT. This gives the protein CASSQDTIYF.

The CDR3 region is CASSEAPPRTQGGKTEAFF. CDR3 in DNA: TGTGCCAGCAGTGAAGCTCCGCCCCGAACTCAGGGGGGGAAAACTGAAGCTTTCTTT. The genes are TRBV2 and TRBJ1-1, with 7 nucleotides matching TRBD1. J gave up 5 bases and V 0 bases, and 18 bases lay outside the gene matches. CDR3 length: 19 residues. Germline CDR1 SNHLY, CDR2 FYNNEI.

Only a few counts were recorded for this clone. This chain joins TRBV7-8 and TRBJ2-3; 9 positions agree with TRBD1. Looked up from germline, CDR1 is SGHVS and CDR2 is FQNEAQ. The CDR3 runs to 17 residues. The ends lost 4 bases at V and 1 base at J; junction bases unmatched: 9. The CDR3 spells CASSYGTGSFGTDTQYF. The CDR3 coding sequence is TGTGCCAGCAGCTACGGGACAGGGAGTTTTGGCACAGATACGCAGTATTTT.

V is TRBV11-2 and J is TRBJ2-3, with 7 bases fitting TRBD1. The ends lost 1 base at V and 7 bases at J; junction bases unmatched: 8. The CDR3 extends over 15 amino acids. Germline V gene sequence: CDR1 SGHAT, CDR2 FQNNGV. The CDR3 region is CASSLGDSWKNTQYF. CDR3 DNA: TGTGCCAGCAGCTTAGGGGACAGCTGGAAAAATACGCAGTATTTT.

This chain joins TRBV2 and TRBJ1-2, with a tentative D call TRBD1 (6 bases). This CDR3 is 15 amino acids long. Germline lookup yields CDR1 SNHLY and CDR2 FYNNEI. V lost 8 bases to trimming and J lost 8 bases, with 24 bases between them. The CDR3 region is CASGAQGSSGEGYTF. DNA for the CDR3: TGTGCCAGCGGGGCGCAGGGGTCTTCAGGGGAAGGCTACACCTTC.

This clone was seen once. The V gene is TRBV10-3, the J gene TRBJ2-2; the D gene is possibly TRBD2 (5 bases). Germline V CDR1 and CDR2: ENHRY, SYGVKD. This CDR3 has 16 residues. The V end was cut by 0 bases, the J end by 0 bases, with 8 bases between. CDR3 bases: TGTGCCATCAGTGAGTCCCAGCGGACGAACACCGGGGAGCTGTTTTTT. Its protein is CAISESQRTNTGELFF.

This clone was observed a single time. The CDR3 is CSVEPGFNTEAFF. The DNA of the CDR3 is TGCAGCGTTGAACCCGGTTTCAACACTGAAGCTTTCTTT. The chain is built from TRBV29-1 and TRBJ1-1, with no clear D. The germline V and J ends were trimmed by 2 bases and 2 bases, with 9 bases remaining between them. Germline V gives CDR1 SQVTM, CDR2 ANQGSEA. The CDR3 covers 13 residues. Supplemented by reference TRBV29-1 and TRBJ1-1, the full variable domain reads SAVISQKPSRDICQRGTSLTIQCQVDSQVTMMFWYRQQPGQSLTLIATANQGSEATYESGFVIDKFPISRPNLTFSTLTVSNMSPEDSSIYLCSVEPGFNTEAFFGQGTRLTVV.

The CDR3 DNA follows: TGTGCCAGCAGCTTGGCCCGACTGATCTCTGGAAACACCATATATTTT. Translating gives CASSLARLISGNTIYF. The genes are TRBV5-8 and TRBJ1-3; D remains ambiguous. Germline CDR1 SGHTS, CDR2 YDEGEE. Trimming cost V 0 bases and J 0 bases, with 10 bases left between them. CDR3 length equals 16 residues.

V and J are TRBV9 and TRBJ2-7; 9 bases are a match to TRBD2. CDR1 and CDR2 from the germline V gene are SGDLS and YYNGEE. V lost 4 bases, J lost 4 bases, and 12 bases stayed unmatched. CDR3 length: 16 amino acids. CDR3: CASSPQTSGFTYEQYF. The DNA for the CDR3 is TGTGCCAGCAGCCCCCAGACTAGCGGTTTTACTTACGAGCAGTACTTC.

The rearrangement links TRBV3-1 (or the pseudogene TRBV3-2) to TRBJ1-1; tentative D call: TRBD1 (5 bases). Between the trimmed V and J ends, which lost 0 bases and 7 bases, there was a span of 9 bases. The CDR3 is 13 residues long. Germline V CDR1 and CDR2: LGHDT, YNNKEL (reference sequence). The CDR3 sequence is CASSQEGGREAFF. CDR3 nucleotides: TGTGCCAGCAGCCAAGAGGGGGGTCGTGAAGCTTTCTTT.

CDR3 region: CASSFLTSGFPEQYF. CDR3 bases: TGTGCCAGCAGCTTTCTGACTAGCGGATTCCCCGAGCAGTACTTC. The rearrangement uses TRBV5-4 and TRBJ2-7; 9 bases agree with TRBD2. CDR1 is SGHNT and CDR2 is YYREEE in the germline V gene (reference sequence). The CDR3 contains 15 residues. V shed 2 bases and J 6 bases; nucleotides not matched to a gene: 9.

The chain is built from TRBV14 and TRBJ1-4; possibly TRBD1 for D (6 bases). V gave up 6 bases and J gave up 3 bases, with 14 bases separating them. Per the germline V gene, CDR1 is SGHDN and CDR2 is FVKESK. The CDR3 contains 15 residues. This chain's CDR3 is CASRRGRLANEKLFF. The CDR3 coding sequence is TGTGCCAGCAGGCGGGGGCGCTTAGCTAATGAAAAACTGTTTTTT.

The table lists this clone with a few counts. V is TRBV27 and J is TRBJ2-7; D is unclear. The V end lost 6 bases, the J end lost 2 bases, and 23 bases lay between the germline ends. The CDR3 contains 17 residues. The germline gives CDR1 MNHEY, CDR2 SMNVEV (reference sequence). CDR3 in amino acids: CASRTKAGRPEPYEQYF. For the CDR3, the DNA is TGTGCCAGCAGAACCAAAGCCGGGCGCCCAGAACCCTACGAGCAGTACTTC.

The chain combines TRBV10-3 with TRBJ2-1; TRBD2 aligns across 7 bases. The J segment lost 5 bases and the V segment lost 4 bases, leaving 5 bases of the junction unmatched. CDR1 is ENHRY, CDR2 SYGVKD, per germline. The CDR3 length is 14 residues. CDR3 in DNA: TGTGCCATCAGTGGGGGGAGGGCCAACAATGAGCAGTTCTTC. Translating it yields CAISGGRANNEQFF.

The CDR3 nucleotides read TGTGCCATCAGTGGATCCCCCCGCAGGGGACTGGAGTACGAGCAGTACTTC. Residues: CAISGSPRRGLEYEQYF. This sequence joins TRBV10-3 and TRBJ2-7, with D possibly called TRBD1 or TRBD2 (6 bases each). Trimming removed 4 bases from V and 4 bases from J, with 23 bases in between. Germline V gene data show CDR1 as ENHRY and CDR2 as SYGVKD. The CDR3 runs to 17 residues.

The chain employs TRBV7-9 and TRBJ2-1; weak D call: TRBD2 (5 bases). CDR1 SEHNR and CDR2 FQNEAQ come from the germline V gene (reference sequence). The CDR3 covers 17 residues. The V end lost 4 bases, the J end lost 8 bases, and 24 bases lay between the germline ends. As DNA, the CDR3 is TGTGCCAGCAGCTCGAAACACGCCGGTCTAGCCGGGGATGAGCAGTTCTTC. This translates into CASSSKHAGLAGDEQFF.

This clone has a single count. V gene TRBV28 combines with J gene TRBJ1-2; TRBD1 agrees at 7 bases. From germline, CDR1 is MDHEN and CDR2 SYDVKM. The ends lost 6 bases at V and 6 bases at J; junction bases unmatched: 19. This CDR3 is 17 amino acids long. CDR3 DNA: TGTGCCAGCAGATTACCCCTTAGGGGGCGCGGGATTGATGGCTACACCTTC. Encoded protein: CASRLPLRGRGIDGYTF.

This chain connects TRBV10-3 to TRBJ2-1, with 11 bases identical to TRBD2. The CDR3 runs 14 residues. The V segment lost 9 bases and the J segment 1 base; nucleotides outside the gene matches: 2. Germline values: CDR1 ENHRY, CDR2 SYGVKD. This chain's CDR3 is CAIRLAGSYNEQFF. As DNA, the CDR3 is TGTGCCATAAGACTAGCGGGATCCTACAATGAGCAGTTCTTC.

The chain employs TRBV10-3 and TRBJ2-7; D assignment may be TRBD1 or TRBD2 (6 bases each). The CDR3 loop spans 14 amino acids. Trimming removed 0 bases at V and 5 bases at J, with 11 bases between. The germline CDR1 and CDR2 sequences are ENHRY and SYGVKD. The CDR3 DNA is TGTGCCATCAGTGAGTCAAGGGGGGCGGACGAGCAGTACTTC. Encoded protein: CAISESRGADEQYF.

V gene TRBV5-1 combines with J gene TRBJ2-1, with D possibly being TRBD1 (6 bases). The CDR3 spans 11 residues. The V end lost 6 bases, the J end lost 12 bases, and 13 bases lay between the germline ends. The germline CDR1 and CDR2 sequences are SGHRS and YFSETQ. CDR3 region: CASKGETAQFF. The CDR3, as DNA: TGCGCCAGCAAGGGGGAGACTGCGCAGTTCTTC. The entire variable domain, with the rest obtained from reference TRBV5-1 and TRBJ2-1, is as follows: KAGVTQTPRYLIKTRGQQVTLSCSPISGHRSVSWYQQTPGQGLQFLFEYFSETQRNKGNFPGRFSGRQFSNSRSEMNVSTLELGDSALYLCASKGETAQFFGPGTRLTVL.

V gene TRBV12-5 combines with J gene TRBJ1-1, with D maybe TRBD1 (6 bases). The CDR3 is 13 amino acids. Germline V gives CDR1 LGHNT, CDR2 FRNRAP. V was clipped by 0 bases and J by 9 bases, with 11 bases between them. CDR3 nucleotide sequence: TGTGCTAGTGGTTTGGTAGGGCGGGGGCAAGCTTTCTTT. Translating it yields CASGLVGRGQAFF.

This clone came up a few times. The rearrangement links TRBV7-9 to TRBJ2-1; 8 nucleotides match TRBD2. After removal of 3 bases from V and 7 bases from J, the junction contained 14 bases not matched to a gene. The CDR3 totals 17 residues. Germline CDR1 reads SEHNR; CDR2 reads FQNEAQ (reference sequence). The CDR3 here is CASSFYSGVAGSNEQFF. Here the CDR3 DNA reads TGTGCCAGCAGCTTTTATTCCGGGGTAGCGGGGAGTAATGAGCAGTTCTTC. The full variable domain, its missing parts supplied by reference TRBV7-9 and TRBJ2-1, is DTGVSQNPRHKITKRGQNVTFRCDPISEHNRLYWYRQTLGQGPEFLTYFQNEAQLEKSRLLSDRFSAERPKGSFSTLEIQRTEQGDSAMYLCASSFYSGVAGSNEQFFGPGTRLTVL.

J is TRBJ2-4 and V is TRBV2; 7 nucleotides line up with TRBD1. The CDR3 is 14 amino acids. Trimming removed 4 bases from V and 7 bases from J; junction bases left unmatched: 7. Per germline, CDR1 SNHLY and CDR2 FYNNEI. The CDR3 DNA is TGTGCCAGCAGTGGAAGGGGGCAGGGGAACATTCAGTACTTC. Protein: CASSGRGQGNIQYF.

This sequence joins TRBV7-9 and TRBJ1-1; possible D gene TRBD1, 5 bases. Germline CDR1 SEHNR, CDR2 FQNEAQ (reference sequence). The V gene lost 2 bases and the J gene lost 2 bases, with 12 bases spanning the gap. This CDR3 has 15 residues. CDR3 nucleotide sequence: TGTGCCAGCAGCTTACAAGGGACGGCCAACACTGAAGCTTTCTTT. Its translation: CASSLQGTANTEAFF.

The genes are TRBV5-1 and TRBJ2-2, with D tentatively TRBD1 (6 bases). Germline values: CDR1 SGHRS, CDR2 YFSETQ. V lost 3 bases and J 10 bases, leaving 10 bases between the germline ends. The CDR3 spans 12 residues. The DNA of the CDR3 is TGCGCCAGCAGCTACAGGGTGGAGGAGCTGTTTTTT. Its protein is CASSYRVEELFF.

CDR3 in amino acids: CASSFSGGNEKLFF. CDR3 in DNA: TGTGCCAGCAGTTTCTCTGGAGGTAATGAAAAACTGTTTTTT. V is TRBV28 and J is TRBJ1-4; D remains ambiguous. Germline-derived CDR1 and CDR2 are MDHEN and SYDVKM. CDR3 size: 14 residues. The germline V and J ends were trimmed by 3 bases and 4 bases, with 9 bases remaining between them. Looking up the rest from reference TRBV28 and TRBJ1-4 gives the full variable domain: DVKVTQSSRYLVKRTGEKVFLECVQDMDHENMFWYRQDPGLGLRLIYFSYDVKMKEKGDIPEGYSVSREKKERFSLILESASTNQTSMYLCASSFSGGNEKLFFGSGTQLSVL.

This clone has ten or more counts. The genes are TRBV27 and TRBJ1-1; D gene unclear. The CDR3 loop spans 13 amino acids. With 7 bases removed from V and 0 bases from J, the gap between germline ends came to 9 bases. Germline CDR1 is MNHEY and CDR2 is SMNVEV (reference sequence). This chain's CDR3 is CASKAPMNTEAFF. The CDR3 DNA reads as TGTGCCAGCAAGGCGCCCATGAACACTGAAGCTTTCTTT.

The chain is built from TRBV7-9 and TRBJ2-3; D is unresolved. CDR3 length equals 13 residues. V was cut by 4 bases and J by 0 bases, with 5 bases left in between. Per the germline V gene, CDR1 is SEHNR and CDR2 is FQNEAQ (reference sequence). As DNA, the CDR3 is TGTGCCAGCAGCTCCATTAGCACAGATACGCAGTATTTT. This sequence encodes CASSSISTDTQYF.

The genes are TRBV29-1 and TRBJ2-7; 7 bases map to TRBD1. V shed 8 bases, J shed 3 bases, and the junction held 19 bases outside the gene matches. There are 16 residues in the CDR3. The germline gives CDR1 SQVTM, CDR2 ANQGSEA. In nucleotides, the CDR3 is TGCAGCCCTGACTCTCCCGGGACAGATCAAATCTACGAGCAGTACTTC. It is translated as CSPDSPGTDQIYEQYF.

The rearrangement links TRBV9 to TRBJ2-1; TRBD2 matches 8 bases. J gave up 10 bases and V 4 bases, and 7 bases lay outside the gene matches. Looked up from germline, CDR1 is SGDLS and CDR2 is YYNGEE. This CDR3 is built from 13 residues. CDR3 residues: CASSLGTRDEQFF. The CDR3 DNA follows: TGTGCCAGCAGCCTCGGGACTAGAGACGAGCAGTTCTTC.